This entry lists 21 T cell receptor beta chains sequenced from one sample in a study of blood T cell repertoires in COVID-19. Profiled with immunoSEQ multiplex PCR; TCRdb holds only in-frame clones, not every one. The sample has about 170,000 clones; about 83% are singletons. Material for sequencing was peripheral blood. These receptors all come from a woman of 80 years or more with COVID-19, enrolled during active disease.

The DNA for the CDR3 is TGTGCCAGCAGCTTGGGACAAGCAACTAATGAAAAACTGTTTTTT. It specifies CASSLGQATNEKLFF. This chain links TRBV5-4 with TRBJ1-4, with no clear D. V lost 0 bases to trimming and J lost 0 bases, with 6 bases between them. Germline assignment: CDR1 SGHNT and CDR2 YYREEE (reference sequence). The length of the CDR3 is 15 residues.

The V and J genes are TRBV27 and TRBJ2-3, with D maybe TRBD2 (6 bases). This CDR3 has 15 amino acids. Between the trimmed V and J ends, which lost 4 bases and 0 bases, there was a span of 11 bases. The germline CDR1 and CDR2 sequences are MNHEY and SMNVEV (reference sequence). Written as DNA, the CDR3 is TGTGCCAGCAGTTCCCGGGACTCGAGCACAGATACGCAGTATTTT. Residues: CASSSRDSSTDTQYF.

The chain carries TRBV2 and TRBJ2-2; the match to TRBD2 covers 11 bases. Germline V gene data show CDR1 as SNHLY and CDR2 as FYNNEI. This CDR3 has 15 amino acids. V was clipped by 6 bases and J by 4 bases; unmatched bases: 4. DNA for the CDR3: TGTGCCAGCAGCACTAGCGGGGGAGGCACCGGGGAGCTGTTTTTT. Its translation is CASSTSGGGTGELFF.

The rearrangement uses TRBV6-6 and TRBJ2-3; D perhaps matches TRBD2 (5 bases). Trimming took 7 bases from V and 4 from J, leaving 18 bases between them. CDR3 length equals 15 residues. Germline V gene data show CDR1 as MNHNY and CDR2 as SVGAGI (reference sequence). The CDR3 DNA reads as TGTGCCAGCACCCTGGAGGCCCTTTGGTCAGATACGCAGTATTTT. Translation: CASTLEALWSDTQYF.

The chain joins TRBV10-3 to TRBJ2-7, with 7 bases matching TRBD1. This CDR3 is built from 14 residues. V lost 9 bases, J lost 2 bases, and 10 bases stayed unmatched. Germline CDR1 ENHRY, CDR2 SYGVKD. CDR3 residues: CAITTGTVPYEQYF. CDR3 coding DNA: TGTGCCATAACGACCGGGACAGTACCCTACGAGCAGTACTTC.

The V and J genes are TRBV18 and TRBJ2-7; perhaps TRBD1 as D (5 bases). In germline, CDR1 is KGHSH, CDR2 LQKENI. The CDR3 extends over 14 amino acids. V gave up 6 bases and J gave up 2 bases, with 14 bases separating them. CDR3 sequence (DNA): TGTGCCAGCTCGTCATTTGACAGAACCTACGAGCAGTACTTC. Amino acid sequence: CASSSFDRTYEQYF.

The V gene is TRBV5-5, the J gene TRBJ1-1; 12 bases align to TRBD1. The CDR3 consists of 18 residues. CDR1 and CDR2 from the germline V gene are SGHKS and YYEKEE (reference sequence). J lost 3 bases, V lost 0 bases, and 9 bases had no gene match. The CDR3 loop is CASSLAGQGAMRDTEAFF. Written as DNA, the CDR3 is TGTGCCAGCAGCTTGGCGGGACAGGGGGCGATGAGAGACACTGAAGCTTTCTTT.

The gene calls are TRBV19 and TRBJ1-6, with TRBD1 identical over 7 bases. CDR3 length equals 13 residues. Trimming at V came to 5 bases and at J to 10 bases, leaving 5 bases not matched to a gene. Germline V gene lookup returns CDR1 LNHDA and CDR2 SQIVND (reference sequence). CDR3 DNA sequence: TGTGCCAGTAGTGTAACAGGGGCCTCACCCCTCCACTTT. Protein sequence: CASSVTGASPLHF.

The gene calls are TRBV19 and TRBJ2-1, with 8 bases aligning to TRBD1. V gave up 7 bases and J gave up 4 bases; unmatched junction bases: 6. CDR3 length: 14 amino acids. Germline values: CDR1 LNHDA, CDR2 SQIVND (reference sequence). CDR3 region: CASTPGDRYNEQFF. The CDR3 DNA follows: TGTGCCAGTACCCCGGGGGACAGGTACAATGAGCAGTTCTTC.

The chain is built from TRBV28 and TRBJ1-5, with a possible D match to TRBD1 (6 bases). The CDR3 extends over 14 amino acids. Between the trimmed V and J ends, which lost 8 bases and 7 bases, there was a span of 18 bases. The germline V gene encodes CDR1 MDHEN and CDR2 SYDVKM. For the CDR3, the DNA is TGTGCCAGCCTGCGGGGGGGGGCCGGGCAGCCCCAGCATTTT. It encodes CASLRGGAGQPQHF. Full variable domain (remainder filled in from reference TRBV28 and TRBJ1-5): DVKVTQSSRYLVKRTGEKVFLECVQDMDHENMFWYRQDPGLGLRLIYFSYDVKMKEKGDIPEGYSVSREKKERFSLILESASTNQTSMYLCASLRGGAGQPQHFGDGTRLSIL.

The chain has TRBV19 and TRBJ2-5; D is possibly TRBD1 (6 bases). Germline CDR1 LNHDA, CDR2 SQIVND (reference sequence). The V and J ends lost 7 bases and 5 bases respectively, with 14 bases between them. The CDR3 is 13 residues long. The CDR3 DNA reads TGTGCCAGTATGAAAACAGGGCACGAGACCCAGTACTTC. Translating it yields CASMKTGHETQYF.

The chain recombines TRBV18 with TRBJ2-5, with TRBD2 matching 9 bases. V was pared by 2 bases and J by 7 bases, with 8 bases of the junction left unmatched. This CDR3 spans 15 amino acids. The germline V gene has CDR1 KGHSH and CDR2 LQKENI. The CDR3 DNA reads as TGTGCCAGCTCACCAGCGTTAGCGGGGGTTGTGACCCAGTACTTC. It yields the protein CASSPALAGVVTQYF.

The chain is built from TRBV5-1 and TRBJ2-1, with a weak D call TRBD1 (5 bases). Germline-derived CDR1 and CDR2 are SGHRS and YFSETQ. The V gene lost 0 bases and the J gene lost 4 bases, with 11 bases spanning the gap. The CDR3 spans 15 residues. The CDR3 spells CASSLVVDKYNEQFF. In DNA, the CDR3 is TGCGCCAGCAGCTTGGTAGTGGACAAGTACAATGAGCAGTTCTTC.

This chain connects TRBV19 to TRBJ2-1, with 10 bases lining up with TRBD2. The V gene end was trimmed by 3 bases and the J gene end by 12 bases; junction bases not matched to a gene: 8. CDR3 length equals 14 residues. The germline CDR1 and CDR2 sequences are LNHDA and SQIVND (reference sequence). As DNA, the CDR3 is TGTGCCAGTAGTATGCCTAGCGGGAGCCTGGGGCAGTTCTTC. It codes for CASSMPSGSLGQFF.

The table lists this clone with a few counts. This chain uses TRBV2 with TRBJ2-7; weak D call: TRBD2 (5 bases). V was cut by 5 bases and J by 6 bases, with 8 bases left in between. The germline CDR1 and CDR2 sequences are SNHLY and FYNNEI. The CDR3 is 11 amino acids. CDR3 bases: TGTGCCAGCAGTTCACTAGTCGAGCAGTACTTC. It is translated as CASSSLVEQYF.

V is TRBV7-9 and J is TRBJ1-2; TRBD1 might be the D (6 bases). Germline lookup yields CDR1 SEHNR and CDR2 FQNEAQ (reference sequence). V was clipped by 1 base and J by 6 bases, with 9 bases between them. The CDR3 is made up of 13 amino acids. In DNA, the CDR3 is TGTGCCAGCAGCTTAGGGACAGAGGATGGCTACACCTTC. Residues: CASSLGTEDGYTF.

Written as DNA, the CDR3 is TGCGCCAGCAGGGCCAAGAAGTATTGGGACATTGAAGAGCAGTACTTC. Protein product: CASRAKKYWDIEEQYF. The V gene is TRBV4-1, the J gene TRBJ2-7, with a possible D match to TRBD1 (6 bases). Germline assignment: CDR1 MGHRA and CDR2 YSYEKL. Between the trimmed V and J ends, which lost 6 bases and 7 bases, there was a span of 25 bases. The CDR3 totals 16 residues.

V is TRBV18 and J is TRBJ1-1, with D perhaps TRBD1 (5 bases). Per germline, CDR1 KGHSH and CDR2 LQKENI. V was cut by 1 base and J by 10 bases, with 19 bases left in between. The CDR3 loop spans 15 amino acids. Here the CDR3 reads CASSPLGRFPNGAFF. The DNA for the CDR3 is TGTGCCAGCTCACCACTGGGGCGCTTTCCCAATGGAGCTTTCTTT.

The CDR3 sequence: CASTLTSGRAGELFF. CDR3 nucleotide sequence: TGTGCCAGCACCCTGACTAGCGGGAGGGCGGGGGAGCTGTTTTTT. This chain joins TRBV2 and TRBJ2-2, with 14 bases identical to TRBD2. The CDR3 runs to 15 residues. Germline-derived CDR1 and CDR2 are SNHLY and FYNNEI. The V segment lost 7 bases and the J segment 8 bases; nucleotides outside the gene matches: 6. The complete variable domain, with remaining parts taken from reference TRBV2 and TRBJ2-2, reads EPEVTQTPSHQVTQMGQEVILRCVPISNHLYFYWYRQILGQKVEFLVSFYNNEISEKSEIFDDQFSVERPDGSNFTLKIRSTKLEDSAMYFCASTLTSGRAGELFFGEGSRLTVL.

The chain links TRBV6-5 to TRBJ2-1; D is possibly TRBD2 (6 bases). Germline V gene data show CDR1 as MNHEY and CDR2 as SVGAGI. Trimming cost V 6 bases and J 6 bases, with 15 bases left between them. CDR3 size: 14 residues. CDR3 residues: CASSPPGAFNEQFF. The CDR3 DNA sequence: TGTGCCAGCAGCCCACCGGGAGCTTTCAATGAGCAGTTCTTC.

The V call is TRBV5-8, the J call TRBJ2-1; 9 nucleotides agree with TRBD2. Germline V gene sequence: CDR1 SGHTS, CDR2 YDEGEE. The CDR3 totals 15 residues. J lost 3 bases, V lost 4 bases, and 5 bases had no gene match. The CDR3 coding sequence is TGTGCCAGCAGCCTGGGACTAGCAGGCTACAATGAGCAGTTCTTC. Protein product: CASSLGLAGYNEQFF. Using reference TRBV5-8 and TRBJ2-1 for the parts outside the CDR3, the full variable domain is EAGVTQSPTHLIKTRGQQATLRCSPISGHTSVYWYQQALGLGLQFLLWYDEGEERNRGNFPPRFSGRQFPNYSSELNVNALELEDSALYLCASSLGLAGYNEQFFGPGTRLTVL.